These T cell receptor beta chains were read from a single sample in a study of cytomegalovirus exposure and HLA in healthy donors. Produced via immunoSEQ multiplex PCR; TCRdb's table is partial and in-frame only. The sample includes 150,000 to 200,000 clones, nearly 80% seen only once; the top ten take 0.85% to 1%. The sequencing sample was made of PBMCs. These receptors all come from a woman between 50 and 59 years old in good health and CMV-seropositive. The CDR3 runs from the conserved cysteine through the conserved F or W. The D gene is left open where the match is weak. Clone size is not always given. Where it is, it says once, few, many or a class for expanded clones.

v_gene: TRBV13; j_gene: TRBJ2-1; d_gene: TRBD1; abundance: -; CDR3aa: CTSSPPGTGSRDEQFF; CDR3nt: TGTACCAGCAGCCCGCCCGGGACAGGGAGCAGGGATGAGCAGTTCTTC
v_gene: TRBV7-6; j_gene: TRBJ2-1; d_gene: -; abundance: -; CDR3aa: CASSPLYTKTYNEQFF; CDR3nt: TGTGCCAGCAGCCCCCTGTATACAAAAACCTACAATGAGCAGTTCTTC
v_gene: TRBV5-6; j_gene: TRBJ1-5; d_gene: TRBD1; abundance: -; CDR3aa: CASSWGTVSNQPQHF; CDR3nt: TGTGCCAGCAGCTGGGGGACAGTTAGCAATCAGCCCCAGCATTTT
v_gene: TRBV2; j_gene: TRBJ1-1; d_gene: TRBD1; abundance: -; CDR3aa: CASSERTGNTEAFF; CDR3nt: TGTGCCAGCAGTGAACGGACAGGGAACACTGAAGCTTTCTTT
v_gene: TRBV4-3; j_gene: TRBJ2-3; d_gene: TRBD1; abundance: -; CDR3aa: CASSLGQGSTDTQYF; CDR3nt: TGCGCCAGCAGCCTAGGACAGGGGAGCACAGATACGCAGTATTTT
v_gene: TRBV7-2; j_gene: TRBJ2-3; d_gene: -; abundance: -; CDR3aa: CASSPRVTGVHTQYF; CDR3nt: TGTGCCAGCAGCCCCCGGGTGACAGGCGTACATACGCAGTATTTT
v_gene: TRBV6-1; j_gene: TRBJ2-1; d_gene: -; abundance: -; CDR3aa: CASSEARPGEQFF; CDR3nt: TGTGCCAGCAGTGAAGCGCGCCCGGGGGAGCAGTTCTTC
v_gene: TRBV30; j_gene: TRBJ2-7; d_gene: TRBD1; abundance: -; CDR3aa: CAWSRGQGAGWSYEQYF; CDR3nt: TGTGCCTGGAGTAGAGGACAGGGGGCTGGGTGGTCCTACGAGCAGTACTTC
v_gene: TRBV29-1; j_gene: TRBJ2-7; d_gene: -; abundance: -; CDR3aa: CSATTVPGSYEQYF; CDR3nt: TGCAGCGCCACGACGGTGCCAGGTTCCTACGAGCAGTACTTC
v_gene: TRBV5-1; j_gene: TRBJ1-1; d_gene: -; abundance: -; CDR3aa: CASSSGAGGRTNTEAFF; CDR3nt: TGCGCCAGCAGCTCTGGAGCGGGAGGAAGAACGAACACTGAAGCTTTCTTT
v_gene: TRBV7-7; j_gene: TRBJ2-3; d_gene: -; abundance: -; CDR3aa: CASSLPGTDTQYF; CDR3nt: TGTGCTAGCAGCTTGCCGGGAACAGATACGCAGTATTTT
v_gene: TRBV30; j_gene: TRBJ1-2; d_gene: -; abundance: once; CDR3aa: CAWKELGQRGYTF; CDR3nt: TGTGCCTGGAAAGAGCTAGGACAGCGTGGCTACACCTTC
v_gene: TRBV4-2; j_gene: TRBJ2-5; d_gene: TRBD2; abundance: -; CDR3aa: CASSTRLAGQETQYF; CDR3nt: TGTGCCAGCAGCACCCGACTAGCGGGGCAAGAGACCCAGTACTTC
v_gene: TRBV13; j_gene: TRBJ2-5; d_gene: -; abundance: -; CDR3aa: CASSSPVQETQYF; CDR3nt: TGTGCCAGCAGTTCCCCCGTCCAAGAGACCCAGTACTTC
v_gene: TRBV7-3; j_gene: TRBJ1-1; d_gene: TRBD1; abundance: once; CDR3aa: CASSQTGETEAFF; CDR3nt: TGTGCCAGCAGCCAAACAGGGGAAACTGAAGCTTTCTTT
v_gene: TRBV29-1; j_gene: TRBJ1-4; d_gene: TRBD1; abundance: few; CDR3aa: CSVAGQGVEKLFF; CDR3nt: TGCAGCGTTGCAGGGCAGGGGGTTGAAAAACTGTTTTTT
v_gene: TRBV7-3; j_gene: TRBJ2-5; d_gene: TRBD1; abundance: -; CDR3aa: CASSPGQAETQYF; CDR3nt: TGTGCCAGCAGCCCGGGACAGGCGGAGACCCAGTACTTC
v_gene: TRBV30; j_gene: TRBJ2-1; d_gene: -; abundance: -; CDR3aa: CAWSSTRAGRSSYNEQFF; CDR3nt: TGTGCCTGGAGTTCGACGCGCGCGGGGCGGAGCTCCTACAATGAGCAGTTCTTC
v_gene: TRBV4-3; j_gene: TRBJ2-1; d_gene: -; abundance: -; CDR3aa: CASSQDPQGTRFNEQFF; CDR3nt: TGCGCCAGCAGCCAAGACCCACAGGGTACCAGGTTTAATGAGCAGTTCTTC
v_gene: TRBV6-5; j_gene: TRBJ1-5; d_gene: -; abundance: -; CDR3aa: CASSAGSSNQPQHF; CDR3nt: TGTGCCAGCAGTGCCGGGAGTAGCAATCAGCCCCAGCATTTT
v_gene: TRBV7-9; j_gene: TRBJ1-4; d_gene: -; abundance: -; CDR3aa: CASSDQGPYEKLFF; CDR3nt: TGTGCCAGCAGTGACCAGGGGCCCTACGAAAAACTGTTTTTT
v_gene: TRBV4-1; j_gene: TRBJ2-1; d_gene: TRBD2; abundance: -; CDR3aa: CASSPAGLPDYNEQFF; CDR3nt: TGCGCCAGCAGCCCAGCGGGACTACCCGACTACAATGAGCAGTTCTTC
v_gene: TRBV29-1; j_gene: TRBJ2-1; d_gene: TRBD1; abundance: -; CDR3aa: CSVEDRQGSSEQFF; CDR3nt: TGCAGCGTTGAAGACCGACAGGGGTCTAGTGAGCAGTTCTTC
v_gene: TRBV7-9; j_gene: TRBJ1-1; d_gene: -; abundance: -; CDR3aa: CASSAPGNMNTEAFF; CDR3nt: TGTGCCAGCAGCGCCCCGGGAAATATGAACACTGAAGCTTTCTTT
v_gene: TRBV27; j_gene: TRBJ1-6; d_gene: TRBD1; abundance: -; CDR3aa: CASSLQGVPPLPLHF; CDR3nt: TGTGCCAGCAGTTTACAGGGGGTCCCTCCCCTCCCCCTCCACTTT
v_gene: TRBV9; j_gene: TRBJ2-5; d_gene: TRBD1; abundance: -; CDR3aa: CASSSDRGETQYF; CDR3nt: TGTGCCAGCAGCTCGGACAGGGGAGAGACCCAGTACTTC
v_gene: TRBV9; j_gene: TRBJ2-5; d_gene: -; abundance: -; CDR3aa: CASSVGGGRGEETQYF; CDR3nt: TGTGCCAGCAGCGTAGGGGGTGGCAGGGGGGAAGAGACCCAGTACTTC
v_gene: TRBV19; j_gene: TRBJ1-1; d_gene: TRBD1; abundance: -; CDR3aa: CASSWGQVNTEAFF; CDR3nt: TGTGCCAGTAGCTGGGGACAGGTTAACACTGAAGCTTTCTTT
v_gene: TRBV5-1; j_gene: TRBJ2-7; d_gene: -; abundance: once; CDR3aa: CASSRSLTTGTSGEQYF; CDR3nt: TGCGCCAGCAGTCGTTCGCTCACCACAGGGACCTCGGGGGAGCAGTACTTC
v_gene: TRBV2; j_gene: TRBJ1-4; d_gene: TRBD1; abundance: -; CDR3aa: CASREQGAGEKLFF; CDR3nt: TGTGCCAGCAGGGAACAGGGGGCAGGTGAAAAACTGTTTTTT
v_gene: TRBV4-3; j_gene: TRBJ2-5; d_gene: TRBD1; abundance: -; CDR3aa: CASSPRTGQETQYF; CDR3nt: TGCGCCAGCAGCCCCCGGACAGGGCAAGAGACCCAGTACTTC
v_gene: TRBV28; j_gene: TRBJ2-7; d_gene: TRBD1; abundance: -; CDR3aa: CASTPGGSYEQYF; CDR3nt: TGTGCCAGCACCCCAGGGGGCTCCTACGAGCAGTACTTC
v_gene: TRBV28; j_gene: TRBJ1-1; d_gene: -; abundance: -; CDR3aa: CASSLFRNTEAFF; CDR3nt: TGTGCCAGCAGTTTATTTAGGAACACTGAAGCTTTCTTT
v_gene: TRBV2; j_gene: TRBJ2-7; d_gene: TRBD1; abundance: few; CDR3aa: CAIGDRYYEQYF; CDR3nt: TGTGCCATCGGGGACAGATACTACGAGCAGTACTTC
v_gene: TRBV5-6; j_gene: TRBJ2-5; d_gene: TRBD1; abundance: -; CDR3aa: CASSWDREETQYF; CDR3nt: TGTGCCAGCAGCTGGGACAGAGAAGAGACCCAGTACTTC